The entry below gives a single T cell receptor (beta chain) sequence along with its context. The antigen remains unidentified. A split of CD4+ cells into CD45RA+ naive and CD45RA-negative memory subsets was performed. Assay runs were performed at deep level. The table came from immunoSEQ multiplex PCR; TCRdb's copy has only in-frame clones and leaves some out. The table records some 660,000 clones, roughly 73% of them present only once. The record originates from a study of shared clonotypes between healthy human individuals. Notes on the study in general: The naive CD4 repertoires of several donors were compared, and approximately 5% of clonotypes were shared. Some clonotypes were shared by all four sorted-subset donors, while others were not shared. The non-shared ones had lower generation probabilities than the shared ones.

Germline CDR1 KGHSH, CDR2 LQKENI. V was cut by 3 bases and J by 4 bases, with 10 bases left in between. The length of the CDR3 is 14 residues. What was sequenced was memory CD4+ T cells sorted from blood. Specified subset: CD45RA-negative fraction. The V and J genes are TRBV18 and TRBJ1-3; D gene unclear. The clonotype comes from a woman in her 30s in good health. CDR3 amino acids: CASSPREAGNTIYF. The CDR3 coding sequence is TGTGCCAGCTCACCTCGGGAGGCGGGAAACACCATATATTTT. The entire variable domain, with the rest obtained from reference TRBV18 and TRBJ1-3, is as follows: NAGVMQNPRHLVRRRGQEARLRCSPMKGHSHVYWYRQLPEEGLKFMVYLQKENIIDESGMPKERFSAEFPKEGPSILRIQQVVRGDSAAYFCASSPREAGNTIYFGEGSWLTVV.